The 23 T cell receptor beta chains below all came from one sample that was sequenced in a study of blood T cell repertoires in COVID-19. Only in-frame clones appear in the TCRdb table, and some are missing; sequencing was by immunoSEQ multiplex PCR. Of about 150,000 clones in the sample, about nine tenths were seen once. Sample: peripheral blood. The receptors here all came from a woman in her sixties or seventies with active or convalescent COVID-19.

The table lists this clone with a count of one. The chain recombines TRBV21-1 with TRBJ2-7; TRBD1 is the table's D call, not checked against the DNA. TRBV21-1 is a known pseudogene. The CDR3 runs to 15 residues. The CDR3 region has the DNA TGTGCCAGCAGCAAAGGCCGGGACAGGTCGTACGAGCAGTACTTC. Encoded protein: CASSKGRDRSYEQYF.

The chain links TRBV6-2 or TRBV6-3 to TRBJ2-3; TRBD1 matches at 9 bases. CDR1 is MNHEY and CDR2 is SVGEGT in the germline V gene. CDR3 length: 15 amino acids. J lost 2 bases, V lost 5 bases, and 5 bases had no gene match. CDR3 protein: CASSTGTGPTDTQYF. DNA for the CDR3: TGTGCCAGCAGTACCGGGACAGGGCCCACAGATACGCAGTATTTT.

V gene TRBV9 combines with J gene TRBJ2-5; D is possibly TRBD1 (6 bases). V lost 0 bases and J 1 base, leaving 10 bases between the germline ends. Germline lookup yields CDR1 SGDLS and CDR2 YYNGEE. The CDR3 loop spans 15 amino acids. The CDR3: CASSVAGQTQETQYF. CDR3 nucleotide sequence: TGTGCCAGCAGCGTAGCCGGACAGACCCAAGAGACCCAGTACTTC.

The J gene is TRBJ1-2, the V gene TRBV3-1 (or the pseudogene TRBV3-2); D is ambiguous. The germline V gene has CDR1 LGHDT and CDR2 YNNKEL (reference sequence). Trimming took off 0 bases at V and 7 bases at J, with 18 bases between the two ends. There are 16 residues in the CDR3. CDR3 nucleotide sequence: TGTGCCAGCAGCCAAGAATGGTCCCTTTTATTCAGTGGCTACACCTTC. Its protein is CASSQEWSLLFSGYTF.

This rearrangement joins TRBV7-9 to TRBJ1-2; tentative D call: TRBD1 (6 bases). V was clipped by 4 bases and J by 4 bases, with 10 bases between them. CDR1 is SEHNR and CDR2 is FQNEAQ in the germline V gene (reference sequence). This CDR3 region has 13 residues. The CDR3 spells CASSWQGSYGYTF. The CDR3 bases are TGTGCCAGCAGCTGGCAGGGGTCCTATGGCTACACCTTC.

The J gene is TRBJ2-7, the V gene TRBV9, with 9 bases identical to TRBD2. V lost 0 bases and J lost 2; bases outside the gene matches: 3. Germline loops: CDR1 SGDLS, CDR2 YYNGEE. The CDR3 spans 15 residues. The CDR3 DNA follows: TGTGCCAGCAGCGTAGGGCTAGCGGGAACCTACGAGCAGTACTTC. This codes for CASSVGLAGTYEQYF. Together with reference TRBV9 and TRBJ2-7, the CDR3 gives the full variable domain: DSGVTQTPKHLITATGQRVTLRCSPRSGDLSVYWYQQSLDQGLQFLIQYYNGEERAKGNILERFSAQQFPDLHSELNLSSLELGDSALYFCASSVGLAGTYEQYFGPGTRLTVT.

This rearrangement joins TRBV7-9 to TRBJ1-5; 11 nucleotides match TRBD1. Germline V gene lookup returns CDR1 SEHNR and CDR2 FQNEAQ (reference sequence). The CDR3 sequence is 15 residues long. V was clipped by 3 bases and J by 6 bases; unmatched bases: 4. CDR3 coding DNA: TGTGCCAGCAGCTTTGGACAGGGGGCGGCTCAGCCCCAGCATTTT. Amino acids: CASSFGQGAAQPQHF.

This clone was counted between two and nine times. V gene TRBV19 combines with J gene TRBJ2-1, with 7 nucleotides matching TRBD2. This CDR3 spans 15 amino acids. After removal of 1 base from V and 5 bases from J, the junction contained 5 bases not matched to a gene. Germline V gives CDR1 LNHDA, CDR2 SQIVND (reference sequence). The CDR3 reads CASSIVGGVNNEQFF. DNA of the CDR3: TGTGCCAGTAGTATAGTGGGAGGGGTCAACAATGAGCAGTTCTTC. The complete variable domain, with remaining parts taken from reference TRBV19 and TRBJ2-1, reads DGGITQSPKYLFRKEGQNVTLSCEQNLNHDAMYWYRQDPGQGLRLIYYSQIVNDFQKGDIAEGYSVSREKKESFPLTVTSAQKNPTAFYLCASSIVGGVNNEQFFGPGTRLTVL.

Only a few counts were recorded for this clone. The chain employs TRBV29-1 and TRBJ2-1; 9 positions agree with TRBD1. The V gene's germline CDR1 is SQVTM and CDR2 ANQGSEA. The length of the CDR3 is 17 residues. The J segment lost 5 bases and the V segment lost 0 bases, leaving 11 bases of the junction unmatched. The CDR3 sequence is CSVEDHVSGQGNNEQFF. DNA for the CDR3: TGCAGCGTTGAAGATCATGTTTCGGGACAGGGAAACAATGAGCAGTTCTTC.

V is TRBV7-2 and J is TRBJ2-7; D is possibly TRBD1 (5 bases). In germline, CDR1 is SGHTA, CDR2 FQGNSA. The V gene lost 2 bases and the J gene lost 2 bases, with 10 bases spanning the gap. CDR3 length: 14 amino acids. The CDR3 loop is CASSLSGWAYEQYF. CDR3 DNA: TGTGCCAGCAGCTTATCAGGGTGGGCCTACGAGCAGTACTTC.

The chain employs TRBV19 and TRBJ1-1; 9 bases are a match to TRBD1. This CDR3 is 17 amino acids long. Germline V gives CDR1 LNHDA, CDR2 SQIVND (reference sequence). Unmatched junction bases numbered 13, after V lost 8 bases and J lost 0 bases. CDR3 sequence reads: CASHNINYRGLNTEAFF. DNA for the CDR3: TGTGCCAGTCATAATATAAACTACAGGGGGCTGAACACTGAAGCTTTCTTT. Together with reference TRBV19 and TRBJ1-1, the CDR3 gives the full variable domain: DGGITQSPKYLFRKEGQNVTLSCEQNLNHDAMYWYRQDPGQGLRLIYYSQIVNDFQKGDIAEGYSVSREKKESFPLTVTSAQKNPTAFYLCASHNINYRGLNTEAFFGQGTRLTVV.

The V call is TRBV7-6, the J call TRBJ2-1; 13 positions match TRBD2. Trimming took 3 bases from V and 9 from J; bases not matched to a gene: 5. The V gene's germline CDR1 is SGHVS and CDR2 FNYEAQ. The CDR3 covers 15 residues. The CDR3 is CASSFRTSGGGEQFF. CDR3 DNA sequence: TGTGCCAGCAGCTTTAGGACTAGCGGGGGAGGTGAGCAGTTCTTC.

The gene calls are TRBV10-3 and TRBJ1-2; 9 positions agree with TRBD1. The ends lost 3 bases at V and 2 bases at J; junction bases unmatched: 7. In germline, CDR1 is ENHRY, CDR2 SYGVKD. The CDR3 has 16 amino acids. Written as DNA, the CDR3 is TGTGCCATCAGTGATGGGACAGGGAATCGCAACTATGGCTACACCTTC. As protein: CAISDGTGNRNYGYTF.

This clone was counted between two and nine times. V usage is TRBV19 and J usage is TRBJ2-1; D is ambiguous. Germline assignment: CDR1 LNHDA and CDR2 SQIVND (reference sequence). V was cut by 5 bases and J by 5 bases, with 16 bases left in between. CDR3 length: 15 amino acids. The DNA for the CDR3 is TGTGCCAGTAGTCCAAGTCTAGGCTACCACAATGAGCAGTTCTTC. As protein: CASSPSLGYHNEQFF.

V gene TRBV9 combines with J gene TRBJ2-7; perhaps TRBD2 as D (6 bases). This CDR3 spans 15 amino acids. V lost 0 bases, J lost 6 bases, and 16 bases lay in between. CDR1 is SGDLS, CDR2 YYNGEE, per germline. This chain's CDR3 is CASSVGGGLDIEQYF. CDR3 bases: TGTGCCAGCAGCGTAGGTGGGGGACTTGATATCGAGCAGTACTTC.

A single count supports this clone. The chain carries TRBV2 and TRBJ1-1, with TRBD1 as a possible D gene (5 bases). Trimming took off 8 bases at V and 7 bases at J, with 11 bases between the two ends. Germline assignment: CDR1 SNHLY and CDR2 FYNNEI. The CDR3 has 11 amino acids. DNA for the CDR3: TGTGCCAGCGGCCAGGGTGGTGAAGCTTTCTTT. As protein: CASGQGGEAFF.

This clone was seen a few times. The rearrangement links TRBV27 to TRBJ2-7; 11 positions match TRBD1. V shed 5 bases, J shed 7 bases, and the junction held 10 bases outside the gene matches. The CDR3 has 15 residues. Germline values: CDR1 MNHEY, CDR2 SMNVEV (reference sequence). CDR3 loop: CASSPRTGGAGEQYF. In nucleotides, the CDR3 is TGTGCCAGCAGTCCCCGGACAGGGGGCGCGGGGGAGCAGTACTTC.

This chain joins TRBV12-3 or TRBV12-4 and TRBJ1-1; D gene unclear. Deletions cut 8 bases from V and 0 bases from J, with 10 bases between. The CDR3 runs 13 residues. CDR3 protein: CASRITLNTEAFF. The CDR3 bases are TGTGCCAGCCGAATAACTTTGAACACTGAAGCTTTCTTT.

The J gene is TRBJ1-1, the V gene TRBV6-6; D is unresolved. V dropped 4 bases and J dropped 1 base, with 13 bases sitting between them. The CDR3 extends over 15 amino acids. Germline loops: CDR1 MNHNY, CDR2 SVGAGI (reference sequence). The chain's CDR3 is CASSFPTTENTEAFF. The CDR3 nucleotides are TGTGCCAGCAGTTTCCCGACTACAGAGAACACTGAAGCTTTCTTT.

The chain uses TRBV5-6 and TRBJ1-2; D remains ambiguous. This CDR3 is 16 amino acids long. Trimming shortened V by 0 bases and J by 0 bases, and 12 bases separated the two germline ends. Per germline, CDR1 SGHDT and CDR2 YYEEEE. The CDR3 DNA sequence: TGTGCCAGCAGCTTGGAGAGGGTCCCGCCTAACTATGGCTACACCTTC. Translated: CASSLERVPPNYGYTF.

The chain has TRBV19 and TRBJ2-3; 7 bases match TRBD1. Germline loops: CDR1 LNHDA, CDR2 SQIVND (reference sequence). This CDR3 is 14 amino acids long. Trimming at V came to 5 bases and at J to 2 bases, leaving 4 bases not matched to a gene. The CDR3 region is CASSPGQVTDTQYF. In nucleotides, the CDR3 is TGTGCCAGTAGTCCCGGACAGGTCACAGATACGCAGTATTTT.

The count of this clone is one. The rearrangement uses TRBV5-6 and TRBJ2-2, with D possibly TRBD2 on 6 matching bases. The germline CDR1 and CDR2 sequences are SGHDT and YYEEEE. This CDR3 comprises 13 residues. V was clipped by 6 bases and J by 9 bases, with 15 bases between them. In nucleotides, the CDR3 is TGTGCCAGCAATGGCGGGATCGGACGGGAGCTGTTTTTT. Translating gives CASNGGIGRELFF.

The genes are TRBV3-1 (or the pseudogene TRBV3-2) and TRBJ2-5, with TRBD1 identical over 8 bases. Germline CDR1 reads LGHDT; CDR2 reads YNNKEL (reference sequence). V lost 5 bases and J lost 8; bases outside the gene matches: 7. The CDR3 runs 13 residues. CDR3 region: CASSTGGVDTQYF. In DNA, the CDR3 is TGTGCCAGCAGCACAGGGGGTGTCGATACCCAGTACTTC.